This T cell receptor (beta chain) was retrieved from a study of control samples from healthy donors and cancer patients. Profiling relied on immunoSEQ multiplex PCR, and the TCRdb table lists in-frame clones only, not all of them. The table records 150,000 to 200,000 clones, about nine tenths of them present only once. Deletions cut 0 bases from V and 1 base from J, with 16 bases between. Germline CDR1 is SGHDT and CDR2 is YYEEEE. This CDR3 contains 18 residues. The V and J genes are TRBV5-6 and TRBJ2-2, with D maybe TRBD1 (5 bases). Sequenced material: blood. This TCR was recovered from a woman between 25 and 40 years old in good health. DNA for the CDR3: TGTGCCAGCAGCTTGGTTAGGCAGGGTGTCGGGAACACCGGGGAGCTGTTTTTT. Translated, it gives CASSLVRQGVGNTGELFF.